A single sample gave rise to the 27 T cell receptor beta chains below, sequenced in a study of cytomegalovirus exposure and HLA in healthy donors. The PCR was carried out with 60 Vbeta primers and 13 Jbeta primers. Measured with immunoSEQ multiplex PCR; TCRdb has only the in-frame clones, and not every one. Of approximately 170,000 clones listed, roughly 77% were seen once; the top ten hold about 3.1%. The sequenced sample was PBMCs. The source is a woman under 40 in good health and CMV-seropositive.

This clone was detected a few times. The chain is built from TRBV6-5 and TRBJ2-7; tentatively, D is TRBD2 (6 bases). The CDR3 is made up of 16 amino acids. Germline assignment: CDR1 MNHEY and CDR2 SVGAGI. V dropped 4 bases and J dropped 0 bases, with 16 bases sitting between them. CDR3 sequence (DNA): TGTGCCAGCAGTTCCCCTAGTGGGGGGACCTCCTACGAGCAGTACTTC. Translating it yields CASSSPSGGTSYEQYF.

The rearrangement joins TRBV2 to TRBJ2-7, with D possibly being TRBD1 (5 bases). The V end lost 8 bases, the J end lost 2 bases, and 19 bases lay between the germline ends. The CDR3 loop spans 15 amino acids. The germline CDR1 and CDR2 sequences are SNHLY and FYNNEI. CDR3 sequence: CASSHSGSRTYEQYF. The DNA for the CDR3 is TGTGCCAGCTCCCACTCAGGGTCAAGAACCTACGAGCAGTACTTC. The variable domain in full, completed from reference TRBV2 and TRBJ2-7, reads EPEVTQTPSHQVTQMGQEVILRCVPISNHLYFYWYRQILGQKVEFLVSFYNNEISEKSEIFDDQFSVERPDGSNFTLKIRSTKLEDSAMYFCASSHSGSRTYEQYFGPGTRLTVT.

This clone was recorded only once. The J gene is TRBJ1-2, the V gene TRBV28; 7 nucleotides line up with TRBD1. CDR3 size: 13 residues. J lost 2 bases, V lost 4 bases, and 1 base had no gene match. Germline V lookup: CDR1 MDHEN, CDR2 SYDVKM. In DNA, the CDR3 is TGTGCCAGCAGTTCGACAGGGAACTATGGCTACACCTTC. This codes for CASSSTGNYGYTF.

CDR3 nucleotides: TGTGCCAGCAGCCAAGGGCCGGGGAGCACAGATACGCAGTATTTT. It is translated as CASSQGPGSTDTQYF. The V call is TRBV14, the J call TRBJ2-3; the D gene is possibly TRBD2 (5 bases). CDR1 and CDR2 from the germline V gene are SGHDN and FVKESK. V lost 1 base and J 0 bases, leaving 8 bases between the germline ends. CDR3 size: 15 residues.

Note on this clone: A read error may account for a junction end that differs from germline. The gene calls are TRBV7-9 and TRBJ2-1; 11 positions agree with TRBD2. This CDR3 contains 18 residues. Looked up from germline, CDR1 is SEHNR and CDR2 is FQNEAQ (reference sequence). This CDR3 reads CSSSFLAGGPESYNEQFF. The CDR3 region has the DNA TGTTCCAGCAGCTTCTTAGCGGGAGGGCCAGAGTCCTACAATGAGCAGTTCTTC.

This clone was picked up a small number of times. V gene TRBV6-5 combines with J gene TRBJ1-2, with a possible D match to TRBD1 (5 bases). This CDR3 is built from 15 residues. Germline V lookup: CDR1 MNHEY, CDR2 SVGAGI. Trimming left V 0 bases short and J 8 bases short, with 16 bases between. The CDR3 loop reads CASSYSSLGGEGYTF. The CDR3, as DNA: TGTGCCAGCAGTTACTCGTCTTTGGGGGGGGAGGGCTACACCTTC.

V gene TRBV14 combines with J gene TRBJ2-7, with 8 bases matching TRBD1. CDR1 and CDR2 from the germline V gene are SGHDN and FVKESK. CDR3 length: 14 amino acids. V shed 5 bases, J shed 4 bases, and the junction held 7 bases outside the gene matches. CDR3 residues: CASSSGQGGYEQYF. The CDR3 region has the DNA TGTGCCAGCAGCTCCGGACAGGGTGGGTACGAGCAGTACTTC.

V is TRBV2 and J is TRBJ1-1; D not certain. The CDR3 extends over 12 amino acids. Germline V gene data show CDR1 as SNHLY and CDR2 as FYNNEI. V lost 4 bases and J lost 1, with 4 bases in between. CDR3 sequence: CASSAWNTEAFF. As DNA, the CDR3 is TGTGCCAGCAGTGCATGGAACACTGAAGCTTTCTTT.

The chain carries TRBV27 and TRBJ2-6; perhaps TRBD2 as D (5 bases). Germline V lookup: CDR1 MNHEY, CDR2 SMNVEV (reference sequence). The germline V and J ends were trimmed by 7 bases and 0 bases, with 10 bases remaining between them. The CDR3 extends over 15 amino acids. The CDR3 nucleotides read TGTGCCAGCACCTACAGCGGCTCTGGGGCCAACGTCCTGACTTTC. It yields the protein CASTYSGSGANVLTF.

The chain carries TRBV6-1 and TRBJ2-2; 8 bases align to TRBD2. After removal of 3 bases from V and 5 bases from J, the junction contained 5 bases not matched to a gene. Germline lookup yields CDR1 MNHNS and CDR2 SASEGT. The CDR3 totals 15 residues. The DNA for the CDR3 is TGTGCCAGCAGTGATGGACTAGCACGGACCGGGGAGCTGTTTTTT. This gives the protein CASSDGLARTGELFF.

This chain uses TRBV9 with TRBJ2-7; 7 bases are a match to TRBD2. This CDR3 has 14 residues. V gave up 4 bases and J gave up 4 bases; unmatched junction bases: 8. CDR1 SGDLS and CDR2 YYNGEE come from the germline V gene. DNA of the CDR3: TGTGCCAGCAGCTTTGGACTAGGAATTTACGAGCAGTACTTC. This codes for CASSFGLGIYEQYF.

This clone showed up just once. The CDR3 loop reads CASSFREGATGELFF. The DNA for the CDR3 is TGTGCCAGCTCCTTTCGGGAGGGGGCGACCGGGGAGCTGTTTTTT. This chain joins TRBV2 and TRBJ2-2; maybe TRBD2 (8 bases). Trimming took 8 bases from V and 5 from J, leaving 18 bases between them. CDR3 length equals 15 residues. Germline V gene data show CDR1 as SNHLY and CDR2 as FYNNEI.

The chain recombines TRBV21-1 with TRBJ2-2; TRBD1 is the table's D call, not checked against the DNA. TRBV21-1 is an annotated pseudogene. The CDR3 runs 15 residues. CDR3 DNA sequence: TGTGCCAGCAGCAAATCCCAGGGGAACACCGGGGAGCTGTTTTTT. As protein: CASSKSQGNTGELFF.

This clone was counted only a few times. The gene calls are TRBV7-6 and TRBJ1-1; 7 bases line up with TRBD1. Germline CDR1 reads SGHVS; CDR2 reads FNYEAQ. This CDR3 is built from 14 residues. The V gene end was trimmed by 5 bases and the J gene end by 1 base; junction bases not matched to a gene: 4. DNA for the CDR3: TGTGCCAGCAGCCCGAGGACAGGGAACACTGAAGCTTTCTTT. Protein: CASSPRTGNTEAFF.

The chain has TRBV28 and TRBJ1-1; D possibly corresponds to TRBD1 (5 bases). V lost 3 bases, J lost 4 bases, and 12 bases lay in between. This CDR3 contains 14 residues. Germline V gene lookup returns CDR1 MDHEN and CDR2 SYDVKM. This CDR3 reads CASSFRGLATEAFF. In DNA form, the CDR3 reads TGTGCCAGCAGTTTTAGGGGCTTGGCCACTGAAGCTTTCTTT.

For the CDR3, the DNA is TGTGCCAGCAGCTTGGGGGGAAAAACCTACGAGCAGTACTTC. It specifies CASSLGGKTYEQYF. The chain links TRBV13 to TRBJ2-7, with D perhaps TRBD2 (6 bases). The germline V gene encodes CDR1 PRHDT and CDR2 FYEKMQ (reference sequence). V was cut by 3 bases and J by 2 bases, with 11 bases left in between. This CDR3 is built from 14 residues.

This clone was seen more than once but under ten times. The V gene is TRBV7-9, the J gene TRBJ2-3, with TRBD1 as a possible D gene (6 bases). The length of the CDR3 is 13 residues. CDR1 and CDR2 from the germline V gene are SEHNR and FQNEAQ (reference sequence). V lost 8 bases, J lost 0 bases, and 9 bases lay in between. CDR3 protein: CASPQGSTDTQYF. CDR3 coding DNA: TGTGCCAGCCCCCAGGGGAGCACAGATACGCAGTATTTT.

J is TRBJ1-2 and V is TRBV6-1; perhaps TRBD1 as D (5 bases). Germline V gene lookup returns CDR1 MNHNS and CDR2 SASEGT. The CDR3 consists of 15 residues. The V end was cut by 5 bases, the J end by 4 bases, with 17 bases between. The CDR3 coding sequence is TGTGCCAGCAGTCCTTTAAGCGGGGGGGGCTATGGCTACACCTTC. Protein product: CASSPLSGGGYGYTF.

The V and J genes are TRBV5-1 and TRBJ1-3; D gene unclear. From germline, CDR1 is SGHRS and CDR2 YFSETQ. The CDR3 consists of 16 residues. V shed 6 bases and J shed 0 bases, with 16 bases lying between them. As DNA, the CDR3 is TGCGCCAGCACCCCCTCCGGGTCCCTCTCTGGAAACACCATATATTTT. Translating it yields CASTPSGSLSGNTIYF. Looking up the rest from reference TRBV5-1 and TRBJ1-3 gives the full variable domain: KAGVTQTPRYLIKTRGQQVTLSCSPISGHRSVSWYQQTPGQGLQFLFEYFSETQRNKGNFPGRFSGRQFSNSRSEMNVSTLELGDSALYLCASTPSGSLSGNTIYFGEGSWLTVV.

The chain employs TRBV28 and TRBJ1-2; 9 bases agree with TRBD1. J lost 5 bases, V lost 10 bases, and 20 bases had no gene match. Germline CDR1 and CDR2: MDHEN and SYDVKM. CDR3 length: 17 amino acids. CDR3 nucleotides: TGTGCCACCCCCCTTGGGACAGGGAAAAATGCAGGTTATGGCTACACCTTC. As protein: CATPLGTGKNAGYGYTF.

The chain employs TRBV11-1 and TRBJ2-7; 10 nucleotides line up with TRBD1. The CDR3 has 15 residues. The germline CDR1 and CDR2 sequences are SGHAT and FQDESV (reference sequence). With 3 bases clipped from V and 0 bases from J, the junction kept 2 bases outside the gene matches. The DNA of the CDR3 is TGTGCCAGCAGCTTCCGGACAGGGGGCTCCTACGAGCAGTACTTC. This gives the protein CASSFRTGGSYEQYF.

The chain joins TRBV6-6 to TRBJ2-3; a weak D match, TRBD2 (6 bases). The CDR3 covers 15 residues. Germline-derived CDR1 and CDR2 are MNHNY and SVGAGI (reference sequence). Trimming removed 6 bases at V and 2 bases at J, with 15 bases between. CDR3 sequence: CASRRKGTPTDTQYF. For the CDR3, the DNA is TGTGCCAGCAGACGGAAGGGGACTCCCACAGATACGCAGTATTTT.

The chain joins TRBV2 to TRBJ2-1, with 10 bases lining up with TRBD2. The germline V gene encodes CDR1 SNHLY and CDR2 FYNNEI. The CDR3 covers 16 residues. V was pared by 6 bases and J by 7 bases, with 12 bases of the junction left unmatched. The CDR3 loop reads CASRDRTSGEGNEQFF. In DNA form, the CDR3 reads TGTGCCAGCAGGGATCGAACTAGCGGGGAAGGGAATGAGCAGTTCTTC.

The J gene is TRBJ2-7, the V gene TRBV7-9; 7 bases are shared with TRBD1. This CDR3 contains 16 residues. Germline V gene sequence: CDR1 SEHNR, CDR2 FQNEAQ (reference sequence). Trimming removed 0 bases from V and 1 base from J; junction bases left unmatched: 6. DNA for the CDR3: TGTGCCAGCAGCTTAGCGCTCGGACAGGTATCCTACGAGCAGTACTTC. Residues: CASSLALGQVSYEQYF.

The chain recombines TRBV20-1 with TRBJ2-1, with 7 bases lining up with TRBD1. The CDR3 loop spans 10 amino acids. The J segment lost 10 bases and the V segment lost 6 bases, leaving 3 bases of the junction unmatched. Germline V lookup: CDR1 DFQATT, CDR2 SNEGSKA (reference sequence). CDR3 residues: CSARQGEQFF. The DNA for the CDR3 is TGCAGTGCGCGACAGGGAGAGCAGTTCTTC.

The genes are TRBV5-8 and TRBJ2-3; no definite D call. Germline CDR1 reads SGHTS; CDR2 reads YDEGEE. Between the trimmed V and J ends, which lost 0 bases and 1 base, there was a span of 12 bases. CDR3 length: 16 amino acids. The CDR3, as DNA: TGTGCCAGCAGCTTGGCCGAACGACGGGGCACAGATACGCAGTATTTT. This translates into CASSLAERRGTDTQYF.

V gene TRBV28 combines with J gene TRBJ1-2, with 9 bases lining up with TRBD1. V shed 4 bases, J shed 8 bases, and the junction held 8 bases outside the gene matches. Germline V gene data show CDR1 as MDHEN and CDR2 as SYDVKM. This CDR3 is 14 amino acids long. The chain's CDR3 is CASSWDRDVGGYTF. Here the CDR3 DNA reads TGTGCCAGCAGTTGGGACAGGGATGTAGGCGGCTACACCTTC.